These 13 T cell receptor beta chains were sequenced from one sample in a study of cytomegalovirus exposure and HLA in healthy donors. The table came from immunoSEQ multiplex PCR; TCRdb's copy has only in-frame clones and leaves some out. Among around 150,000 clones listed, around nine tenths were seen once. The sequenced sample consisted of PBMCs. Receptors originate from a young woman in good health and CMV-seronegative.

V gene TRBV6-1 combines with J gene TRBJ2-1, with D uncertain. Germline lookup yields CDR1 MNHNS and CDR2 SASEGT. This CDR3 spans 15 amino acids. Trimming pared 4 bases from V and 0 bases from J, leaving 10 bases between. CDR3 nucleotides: TGTGCCAGCAGTGTCAGACTCAGCTCCTACAATGAGCAGTTCTTC. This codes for CASSVRLSSYNEQFF.

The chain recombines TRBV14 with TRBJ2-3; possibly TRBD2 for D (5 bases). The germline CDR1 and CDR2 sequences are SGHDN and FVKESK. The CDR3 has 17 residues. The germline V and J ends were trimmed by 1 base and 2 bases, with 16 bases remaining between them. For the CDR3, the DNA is TGTGCCAGCAGCCAAGTGGAGCGGTCCCTTAACACAGATACGCAGTATTTT. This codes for CASSQVERSLNTDTQYF.

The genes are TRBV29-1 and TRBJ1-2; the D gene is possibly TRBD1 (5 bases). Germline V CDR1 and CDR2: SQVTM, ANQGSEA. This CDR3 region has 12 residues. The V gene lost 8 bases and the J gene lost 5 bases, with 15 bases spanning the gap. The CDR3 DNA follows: TGCAGCTCCTTCGGTAGGGGTTATGGCTACACCTTC. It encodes CSSFGRGYGYTF.

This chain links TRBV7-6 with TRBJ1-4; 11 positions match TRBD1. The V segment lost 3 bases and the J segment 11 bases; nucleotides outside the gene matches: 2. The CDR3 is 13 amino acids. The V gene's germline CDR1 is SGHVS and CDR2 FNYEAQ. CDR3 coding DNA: TGTGCCAGCAGCTTCGGGACAGGGGGGAAACTGTTTTTT. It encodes CASSFGTGGKLFF.

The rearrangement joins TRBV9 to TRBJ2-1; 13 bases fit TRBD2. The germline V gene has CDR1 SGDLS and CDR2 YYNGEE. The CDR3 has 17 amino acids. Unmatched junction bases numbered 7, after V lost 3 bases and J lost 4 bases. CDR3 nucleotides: TGTGCCAGCAGCGCCCCACTAGCGGGGGGGGAGTACAATGAGCAGTTCTTC. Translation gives CASSAPLAGGEYNEQFF.

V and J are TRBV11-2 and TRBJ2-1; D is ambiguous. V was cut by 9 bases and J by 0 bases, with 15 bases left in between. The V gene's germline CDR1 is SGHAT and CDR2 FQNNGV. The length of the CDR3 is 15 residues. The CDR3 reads CASALGSSSYNEQFF. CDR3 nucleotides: TGTGCCAGTGCCCTGGGCTCAAGCTCCTACAATGAGCAGTTCTTC.

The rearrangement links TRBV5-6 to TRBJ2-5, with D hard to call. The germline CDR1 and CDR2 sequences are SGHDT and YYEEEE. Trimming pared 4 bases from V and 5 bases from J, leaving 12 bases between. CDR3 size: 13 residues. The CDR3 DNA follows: TGTGCCAGCAGCGATCGGGTCTCGGAGACCCAGTACTTC. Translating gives CASSDRVSETQYF.

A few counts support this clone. CDR3 residues: CASSLEVGLHEQYF. As DNA, the CDR3 is TGCGCCAGCAGCTTGGAGGTTGGGCTCCACGAGCAGTACTTC. This chain joins TRBV5-1 and TRBJ2-7; D is unresolved. The CDR3 runs to 14 residues. With 0 bases removed from V and 5 bases from J, the gap between germline ends came to 12 bases. Germline lookup yields CDR1 SGHRS and CDR2 YFSETQ. The whole variable domain, remainder taken from reference TRBV5-1 and TRBJ2-7, is KAGVTQTPRYLIKTRGQQVTLSCSPISGHRSVSWYQQTPGQGLQFLFEYFSETQRNKGNFPGRFSGRQFSNSRSEMNVSTLELGDSALYLCASSLEVGLHEQYFGPGTRLTVT.

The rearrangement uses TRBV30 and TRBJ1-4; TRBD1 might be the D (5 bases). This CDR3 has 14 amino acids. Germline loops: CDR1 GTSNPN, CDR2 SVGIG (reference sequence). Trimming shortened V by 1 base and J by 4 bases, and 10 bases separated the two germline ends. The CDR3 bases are TGTGCCTGGAGTGAGAGACAGATTAATGAAAAACTGTTTTTT. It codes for CAWSERQINEKLFF.

CDR3 in amino acids: CASSPRGISYGYTF. The CDR3 nucleotides read TGTGCCAGCAGTCCCCGGGGGATTTCCTATGGCTACACCTTC. The chain couples TRBV27 to TRBJ1-2; D perhaps matches TRBD1 (5 bases). The CDR3 is made up of 14 amino acids. Per germline, CDR1 MNHEY and CDR2 SMNVEV (reference sequence). V lost 5 bases and J 4 bases, leaving 14 bases between the germline ends.

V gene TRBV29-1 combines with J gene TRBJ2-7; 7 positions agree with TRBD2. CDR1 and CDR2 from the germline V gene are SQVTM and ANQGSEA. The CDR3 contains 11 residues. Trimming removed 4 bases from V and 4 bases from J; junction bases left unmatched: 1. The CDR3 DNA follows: TGCAGCGTTGGGGGGGGATACGAGCAGTACTTC. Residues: CSVGGGYEQYF.

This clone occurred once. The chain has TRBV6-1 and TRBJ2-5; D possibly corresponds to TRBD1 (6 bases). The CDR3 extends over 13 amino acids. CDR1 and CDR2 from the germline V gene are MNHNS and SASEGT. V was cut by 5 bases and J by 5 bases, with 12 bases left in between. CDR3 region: CASSSGQRETQYF. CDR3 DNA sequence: TGTGCCAGCAGTTCAGGACAGAGGGAGACCCAGTACTTC.

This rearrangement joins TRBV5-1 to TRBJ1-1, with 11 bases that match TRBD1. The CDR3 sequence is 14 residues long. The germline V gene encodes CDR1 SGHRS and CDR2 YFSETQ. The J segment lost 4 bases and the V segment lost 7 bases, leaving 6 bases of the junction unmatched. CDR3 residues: CASSEGTGGTEAFF. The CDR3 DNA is TGCGCCAGCTCGGAAGGGACAGGGGGCACTGAAGCTTTCTTT.